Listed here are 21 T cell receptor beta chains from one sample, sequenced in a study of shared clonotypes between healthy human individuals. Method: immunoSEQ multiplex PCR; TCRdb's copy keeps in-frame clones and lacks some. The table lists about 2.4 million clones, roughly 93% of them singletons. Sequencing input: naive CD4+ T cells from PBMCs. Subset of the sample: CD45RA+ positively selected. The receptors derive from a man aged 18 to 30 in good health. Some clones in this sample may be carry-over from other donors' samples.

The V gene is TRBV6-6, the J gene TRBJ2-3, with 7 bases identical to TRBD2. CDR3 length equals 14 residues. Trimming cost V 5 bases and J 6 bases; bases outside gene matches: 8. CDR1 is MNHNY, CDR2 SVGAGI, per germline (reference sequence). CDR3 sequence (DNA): TGTGCCAGCAGTCCTAGCGGACTCGGGGATACGCAGTATTTT. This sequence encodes CASSPSGLGDTQYF.

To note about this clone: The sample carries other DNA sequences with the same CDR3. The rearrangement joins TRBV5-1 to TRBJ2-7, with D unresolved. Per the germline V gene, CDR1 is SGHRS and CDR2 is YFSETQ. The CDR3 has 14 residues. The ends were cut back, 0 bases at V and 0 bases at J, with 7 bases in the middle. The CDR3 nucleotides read TGCGCCAGCAGCTTGGCAGGCAGCTCCTACGAGCAGTACTTC. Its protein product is CASSLAGSSYEQYF.

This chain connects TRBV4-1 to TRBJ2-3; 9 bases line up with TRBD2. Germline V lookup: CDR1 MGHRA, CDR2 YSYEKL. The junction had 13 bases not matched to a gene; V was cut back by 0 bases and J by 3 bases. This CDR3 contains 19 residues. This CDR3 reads CASSQDGYRASGKTDTQYF. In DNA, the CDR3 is TGCGCCAGCAGCCAAGATGGTTATCGGGCTAGCGGGAAGACAGATACGCAGTATTTT.

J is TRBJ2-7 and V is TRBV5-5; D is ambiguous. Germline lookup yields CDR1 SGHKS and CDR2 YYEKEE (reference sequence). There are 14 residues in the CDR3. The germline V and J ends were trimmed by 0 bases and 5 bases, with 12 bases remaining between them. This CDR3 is CASSLVWSTHEQYF. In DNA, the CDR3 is TGTGCCAGCAGCTTGGTTTGGTCGACCCACGAGCAGTACTTC.

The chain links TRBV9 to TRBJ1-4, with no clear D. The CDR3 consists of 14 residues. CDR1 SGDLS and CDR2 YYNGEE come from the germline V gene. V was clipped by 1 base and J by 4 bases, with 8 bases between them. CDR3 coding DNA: TGTGCCAGCAGCGTAAGACCGTTTAATGAAAAACTGTTTTTT. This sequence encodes CASSVRPFNEKLFF.

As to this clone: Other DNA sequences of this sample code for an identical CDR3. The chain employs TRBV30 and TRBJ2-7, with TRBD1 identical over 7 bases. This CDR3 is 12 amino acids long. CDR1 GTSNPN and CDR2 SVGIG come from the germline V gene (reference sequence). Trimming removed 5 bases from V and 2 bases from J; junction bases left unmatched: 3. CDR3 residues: CAWETGTYEQYF. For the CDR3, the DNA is TGTGCCTGGGAGACAGGGACCTACGAGCAGTACTTC. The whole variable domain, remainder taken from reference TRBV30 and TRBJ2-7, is SQTIHQWPATLVQPVGSPLSLECTVEGTSNPNLYWYRQAAGRGLQLLFYSVGIGQISSEVPQNLSASRPQDRQFILSSKKLLLSDSGFYLCAWETGTYEQYFGPGTRLTVT.

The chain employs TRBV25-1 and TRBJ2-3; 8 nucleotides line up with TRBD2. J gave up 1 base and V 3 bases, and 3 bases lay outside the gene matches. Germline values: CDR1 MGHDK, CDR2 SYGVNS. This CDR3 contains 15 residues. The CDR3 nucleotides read TGTGCCAGCAGTGACTTAGCGGGACGCACAGATACGCAGTATTTT. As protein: CASSDLAGRTDTQYF.

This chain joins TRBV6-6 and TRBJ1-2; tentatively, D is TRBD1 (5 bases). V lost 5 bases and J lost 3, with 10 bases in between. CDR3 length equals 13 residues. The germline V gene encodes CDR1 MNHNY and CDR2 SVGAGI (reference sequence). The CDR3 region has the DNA TGTGCCAGCAGTGACAGTTGGGACTATGGCTACACCTTC. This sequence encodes CASSDSWDYGYTF.

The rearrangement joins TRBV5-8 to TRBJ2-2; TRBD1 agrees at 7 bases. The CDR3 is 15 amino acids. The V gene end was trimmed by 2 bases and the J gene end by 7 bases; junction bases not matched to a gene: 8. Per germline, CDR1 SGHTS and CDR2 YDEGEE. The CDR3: CASSFQLQGVGELFF. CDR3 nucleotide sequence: TGTGCCAGCAGCTTCCAACTGCAGGGGGTCGGGGAGCTGTTTTTT.

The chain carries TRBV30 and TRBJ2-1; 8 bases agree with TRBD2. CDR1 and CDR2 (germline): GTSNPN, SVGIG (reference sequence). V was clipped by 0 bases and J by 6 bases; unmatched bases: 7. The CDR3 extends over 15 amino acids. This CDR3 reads CAWSVLSGSFNEQFF. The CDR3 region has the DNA TGTGCCTGGAGTGTTTTAAGCGGGAGTTTCAATGAGCAGTTCTTC.

The CDR3 DNA follows: TGCGCCAGCAGCTGGACAGGACCTAATGAAAAACTGTTTTTT. It translates to CASSWTGPNEKLFF. This chain links TRBV5-1 with TRBJ1-4, with 7 bases matching TRBD1. Germline V gene lookup returns CDR1 SGHRS and CDR2 YFSETQ. Trimming cost V 3 bases and J 3 bases; bases outside gene matches: 2. The length of the CDR3 is 14 residues.

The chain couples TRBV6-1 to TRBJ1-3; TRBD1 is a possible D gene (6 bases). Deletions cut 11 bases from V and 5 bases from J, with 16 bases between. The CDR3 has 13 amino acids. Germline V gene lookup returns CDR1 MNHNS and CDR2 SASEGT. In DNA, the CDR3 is TGTGCCGGCGTTATGACAGGCAGAAACACCATATATTTT. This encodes CAGVMTGRNTIYF.

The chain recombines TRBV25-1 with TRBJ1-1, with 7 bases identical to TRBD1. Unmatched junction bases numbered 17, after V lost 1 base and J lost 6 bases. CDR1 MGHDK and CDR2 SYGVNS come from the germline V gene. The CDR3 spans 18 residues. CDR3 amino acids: CASSEFTGVTEGYAEAFF. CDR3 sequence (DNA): TGTGCCAGCAGTGAATTTACAGGGGTAACGGAGGGCTACGCTGAAGCTTTCTTT.

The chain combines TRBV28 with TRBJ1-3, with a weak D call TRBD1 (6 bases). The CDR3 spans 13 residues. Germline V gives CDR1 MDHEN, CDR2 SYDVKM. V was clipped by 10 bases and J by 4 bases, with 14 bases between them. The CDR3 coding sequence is TGTGCCATCGGAGGGGGGTCGGGAAACACCATATATTTT. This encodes CAIGGGSGNTIYF.

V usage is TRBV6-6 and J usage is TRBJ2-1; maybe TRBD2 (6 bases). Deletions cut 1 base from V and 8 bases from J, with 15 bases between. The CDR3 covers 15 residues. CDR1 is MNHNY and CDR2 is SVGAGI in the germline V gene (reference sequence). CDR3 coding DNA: TGTGCCAGCAGTTACTTGGGACTTGAGGTCGATGAGCAGTTCTTC. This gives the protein CASSYLGLEVDEQFF.

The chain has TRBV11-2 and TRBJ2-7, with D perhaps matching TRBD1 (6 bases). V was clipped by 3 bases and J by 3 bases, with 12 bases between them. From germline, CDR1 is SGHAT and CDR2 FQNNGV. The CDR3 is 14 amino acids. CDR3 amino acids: CASSFQPGHYEQYF. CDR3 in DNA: TGTGCCAGCAGCTTTCAACCGGGACACTACGAGCAGTACTTC. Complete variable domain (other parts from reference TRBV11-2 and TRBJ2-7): EAGVAQSPRYKIIEKRQSVAFWCNPISGHATLYWYQQILGQGPKLLIQFQNNGVVDDSQLPKDRFSAERLKGVDSTLKIQPAKLEDSAVYLCASSFQPGHYEQYFGPGTRLTVT.

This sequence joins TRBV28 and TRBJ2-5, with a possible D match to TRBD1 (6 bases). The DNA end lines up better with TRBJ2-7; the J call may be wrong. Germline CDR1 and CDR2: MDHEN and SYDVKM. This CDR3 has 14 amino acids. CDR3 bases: TGTGCCAGCACTCCGGGAAACAGGGCCTACGAGCAGTACTTC. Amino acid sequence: CASTPGNRAYEQYF.

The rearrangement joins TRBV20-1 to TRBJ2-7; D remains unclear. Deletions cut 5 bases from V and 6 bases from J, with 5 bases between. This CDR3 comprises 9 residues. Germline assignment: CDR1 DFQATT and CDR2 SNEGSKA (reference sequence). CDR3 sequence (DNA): TGCAGTGCTGGACCCGAGCAGTACTTC. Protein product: CSAGPEQYF.

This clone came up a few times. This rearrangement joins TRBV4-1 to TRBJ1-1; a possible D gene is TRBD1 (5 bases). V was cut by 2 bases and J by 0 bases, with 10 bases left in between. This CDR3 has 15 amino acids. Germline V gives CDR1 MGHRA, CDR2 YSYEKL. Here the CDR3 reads CASSQFGALNTEAFF. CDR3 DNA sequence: TGCGCCAGCAGCCAATTTGGGGCTTTGAACACTGAAGCTTTCTTT.

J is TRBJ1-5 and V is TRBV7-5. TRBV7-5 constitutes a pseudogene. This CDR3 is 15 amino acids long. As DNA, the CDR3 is TGTGTCAGAAGCTCCATGCCGCGGTGCAATCAGCCCCAGCATTTT. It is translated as CVRSSMPRCNQPQHF.

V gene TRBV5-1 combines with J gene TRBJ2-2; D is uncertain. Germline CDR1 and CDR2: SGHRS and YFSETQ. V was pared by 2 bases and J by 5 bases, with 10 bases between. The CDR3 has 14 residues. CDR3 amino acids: CASSFVSVTGELFF. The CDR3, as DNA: TGCGCCAGCAGCTTTGTTTCCGTTACCGGGGAGCTGTTTTTT.